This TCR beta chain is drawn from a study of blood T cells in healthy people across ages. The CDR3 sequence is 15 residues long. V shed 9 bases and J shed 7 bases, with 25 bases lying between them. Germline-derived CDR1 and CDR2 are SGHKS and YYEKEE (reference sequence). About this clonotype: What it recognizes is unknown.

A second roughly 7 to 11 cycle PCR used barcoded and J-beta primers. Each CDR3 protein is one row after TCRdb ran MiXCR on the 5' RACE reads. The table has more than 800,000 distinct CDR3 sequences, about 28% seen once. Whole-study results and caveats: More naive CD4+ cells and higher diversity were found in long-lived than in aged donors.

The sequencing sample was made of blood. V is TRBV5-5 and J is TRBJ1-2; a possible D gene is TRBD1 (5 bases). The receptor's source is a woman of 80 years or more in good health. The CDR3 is CANRQTMTAGIGYTF. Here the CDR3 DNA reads TGTGCCAACAGGCAGACTATGACAGCAGGGATTGGCTACACCTTC. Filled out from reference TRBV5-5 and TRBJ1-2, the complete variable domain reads DAGVTQSPTHLIKTRGQQVTLRCSPISGHKSVSWYQQVLGQGPQFIFQYYEKEERGRGNFPDRFSARQFPNYSSELNVNALLLGDSALYLCANRQTMTAGIGYTFGSGTRLTVV.